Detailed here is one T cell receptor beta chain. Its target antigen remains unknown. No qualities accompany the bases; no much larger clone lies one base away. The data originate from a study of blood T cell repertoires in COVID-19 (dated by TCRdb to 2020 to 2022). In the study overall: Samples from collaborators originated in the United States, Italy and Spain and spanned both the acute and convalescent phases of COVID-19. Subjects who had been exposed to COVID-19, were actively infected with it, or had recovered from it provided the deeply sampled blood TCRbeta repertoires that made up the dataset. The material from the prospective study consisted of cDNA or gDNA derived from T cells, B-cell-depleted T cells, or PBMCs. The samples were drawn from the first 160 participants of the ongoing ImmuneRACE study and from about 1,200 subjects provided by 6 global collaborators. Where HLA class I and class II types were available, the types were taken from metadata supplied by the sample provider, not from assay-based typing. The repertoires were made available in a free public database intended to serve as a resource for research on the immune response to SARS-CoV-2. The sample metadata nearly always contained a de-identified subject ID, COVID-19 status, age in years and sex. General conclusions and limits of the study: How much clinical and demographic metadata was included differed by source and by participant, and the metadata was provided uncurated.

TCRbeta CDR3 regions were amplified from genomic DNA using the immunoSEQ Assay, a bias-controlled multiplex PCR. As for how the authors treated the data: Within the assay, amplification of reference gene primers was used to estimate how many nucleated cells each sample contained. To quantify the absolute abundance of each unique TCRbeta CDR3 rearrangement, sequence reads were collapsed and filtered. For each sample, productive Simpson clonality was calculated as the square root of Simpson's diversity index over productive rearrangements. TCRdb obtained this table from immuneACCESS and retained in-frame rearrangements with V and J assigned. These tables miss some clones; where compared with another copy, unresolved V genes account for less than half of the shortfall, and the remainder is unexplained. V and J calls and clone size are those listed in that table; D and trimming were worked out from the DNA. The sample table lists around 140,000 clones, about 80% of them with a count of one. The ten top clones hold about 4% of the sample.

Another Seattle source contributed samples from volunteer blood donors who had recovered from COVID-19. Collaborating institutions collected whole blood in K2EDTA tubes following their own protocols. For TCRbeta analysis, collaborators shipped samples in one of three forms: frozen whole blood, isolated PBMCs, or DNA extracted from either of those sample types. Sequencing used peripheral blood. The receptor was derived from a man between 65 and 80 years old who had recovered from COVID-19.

The nucleotide sequence reads TGTGCCAGCAGTGATAACCCCCGTGCGGGAGAAGAGACCCAGTACTTC. This codes for CASSDNPRAGEETQYF. The receptor chain draws on TRBV2 and TRBJ2-5; TRBD2 matches 7 bases in the middle. The CDR3 runs 16 amino acids, cysteine and phenylalanine included. Of the read, only the CDR3 DNA is kept; its 48 bases are in frame from base 1. CDR1 is given as SNHLY and CDR2 as FYNNEI, both from the germline V gene. Trimmed from V: 3 bases; trimmed from J: 3 bases; junction bases lacking a gene match: 10.